The 29 T cell receptor beta chains reported below all come from one sample, sequenced in a study of shared clonotypes between healthy human individuals. Profiling relied on immunoSEQ multiplex PCR, and the TCRdb table lists in-frame clones only, not all of them. The top ten clones hold around 0.14% of a sample with a few million clones, around nine tenths of them seen once. What was sequenced was naive CD4+ T cells sorted from blood. Sample subset: CD45RA+ positively selected. The receptors shown here come from a man aged 18-30 years in good health.

A single count supports this clone. The chain is built from TRBV2 and TRBJ1-4; TRBD1 matches at 11 bases. CDR1 and CDR2 (germline): SNHLY, FYNNEI. The ends lost 6 bases at V and 8 bases at J; junction bases unmatched: 5. CDR3 length: 14 amino acids. The CDR3 loop reads CASRNRDRGEKLFF. In nucleotides, the CDR3 is TGTGCCAGCAGAAACCGGGACAGGGGGGAAAAACTGTTTTTT.

For this clone: This sample also contains other DNA sequences that code for the same CDR3. The chain has TRBV28 and TRBJ2-7; the D call may be TRBD1 or TRBD2 (5 bases each). Trimming left V 3 bases short and J 2 bases short, with 11 bases between. Germline assignment: CDR1 MDHEN and CDR2 SYDVKM. The CDR3 contains 14 residues. The CDR3 spells CASSLLGTTYEQYF. For the CDR3, the DNA is TGTGCCAGCAGTTTGTTAGGGACGACCTACGAGCAGTACTTC.

The chain carries TRBV5-1 and TRBJ1-2; D not certain. Germline CDR1 SGHRS, CDR2 YFSETQ. The CDR3 has 14 residues. Trimming removed 3 bases from V and 4 bases from J, with 13 bases in between. The CDR3 nucleotides are TGCGCCAGCAGCTACGAACTGGCTTCCTATGGCTACACCTTC. Amino acid sequence: CASSYELASYGYTF.

The chain carries TRBV6-1 and TRBJ2-7; D possibly matches TRBD1 or TRBD2 (5 bases each). The germline CDR1 and CDR2 sequences are MNHNS and SASEGT. This CDR3 contains 13 residues. V was pared by 10 bases and J by 6 bases, with 19 bases between. In DNA, the CDR3 is TGTGCCACCGGCCGCAGGGAGCCCGGCGAGCAGTACTTC. The encoded protein is CATGRREPGEQYF.

The rearrangement joins TRBV30 to TRBJ2-1; no clear D. Germline V gene data show CDR1 as GTSNPN and CDR2 as SVGIG (reference sequence). The length of the CDR3 is 12 residues. Trimming left V 7 bases short and J 3 bases short, with 10 bases between. The CDR3 coding sequence is TGTGCCTATTTGACCCGCTACAATGAGCAGTTCTTC. This gives the protein CAYLTRYNEQFF.

This clone showed up just a few times. The chain joins TRBV6-1 to TRBJ1-1; a possible D gene is TRBD1 (6 bases). V shed 6 bases and J shed 7 bases, with 15 bases lying between them. The CDR3 has 13 amino acids. The germline V gene encodes CDR1 MNHNS and CDR2 SASEGT. Written as DNA, the CDR3 is TGTGCCAGCAGGGACAACAGGGTTAGTGAAGCTTTCTTT. It specifies CASRDNRVSEAFF.

The chain combines TRBV6-6 with TRBJ1-1, with D possibly matching TRBD1 (5 bases). The V gene lost 4 bases and the J gene lost 3 bases, with 18 bases spanning the gap. CDR1 and CDR2 (germline): MNHNY, SVGAGI (reference sequence). The length of the CDR3 is 16 residues. The CDR3 sequence: CASSSYLGARDTEAFF. The CDR3 bases are TGTGCCAGCAGTTCGTATCTAGGGGCACGGGACACTGAAGCTTTCTTT.

In this sample, this clone turned up once. J is TRBJ2-1 and V is TRBV28, with D tentatively TRBD1 (6 bases). This CDR3 has 15 residues. The germline CDR1 and CDR2 sequences are MDHEN and SYDVKM. The V end lost 8 bases, the J end lost 7 bases, and 21 bases lay between the germline ends. CDR3 nucleotide sequence: TGTGCCAGCCAACCCGGACAGCTAGTTGGAAATGAGCAGTTCTTC. Protein sequence: CASQPGQLVGNEQFF. The variable domain in full, completed from reference TRBV28 and TRBJ2-1, reads DVKVTQSSRYLVKRTGEKVFLECVQDMDHENMFWYRQDPGLGLRLIYFSYDVKMKEKGDIPEGYSVSREKKERFSLILESASTNQTSMYLCASQPGQLVGNEQFFGPGTRLTVL.

This rearrangement joins TRBV2 to TRBJ2-1; D remains ambiguous. This CDR3 comprises 14 residues. Germline V gene data show CDR1 as SNHLY and CDR2 as FYNNEI. The ends were cut back, 2 bases at V and 5 bases at J, with 10 bases in the middle. In nucleotides, the CDR3 is TGTGCCAGCAGTGAATTCTTAGCAAACAATGAGCAGTTCTTC. It codes for CASSEFLANNEQFF.

The chain joins TRBV28 to TRBJ2-4; 8 nucleotides align to TRBD2. The ends lost 7 bases at V and 1 base at J; junction bases unmatched: 6. The CDR3 extends over 15 amino acids. Germline CDR1 MDHEN, CDR2 SYDVKM. CDR3 sequence reads: CASTGGALAKNIQYF. The CDR3 DNA follows: TGTGCCAGCACCGGGGGGGCCTTGGCCAAAAACATTCAGTACTTC.

V and J are TRBV2 and TRBJ2-3; 8 bases agree with TRBD2. The CDR3 is 17 residues long. Germline V lookup: CDR1 SNHLY, CDR2 FYNNEI. The ends lost 5 bases at V and 0 bases at J; junction bases unmatched: 10. As DNA, the CDR3 is TGTGCCAGCAGTTTCAAAACTAGCGGCCTAAGCACAGATACGCAGTATTTT. Its translation: CASSFKTSGLSTDTQYF.

This chain joins TRBV29-1 and TRBJ1-1; D not certain. The V end lost 7 bases, the J end lost 10 bases, and 16 bases lay between the germline ends. Germline V gives CDR1 SQVTM, CDR2 ANQGSEA. This CDR3 is 11 amino acids long. In DNA, the CDR3 is TGCAGCGCCGGGCAAGGAATCGGAGCTTTCTTT. Protein product: CSAGQGIGAFF.

The J gene is TRBJ2-1, the V gene TRBV6-5; 7 nucleotides match TRBD1. The CDR3 has 16 residues. Germline V CDR1 and CDR2: MNHEY, SVGAGI. Germline trimming cut 0 bases from V and 3 bases from J; bases unmatched to any gene: 5. CDR3 sequence reads: CASSYSRGLDYNEQFF. CDR3 DNA: TGTGCCAGCAGTTACTCGAGGGGGCTGGACTACAATGAGCAGTTCTTC.

V and J are TRBV29-1 and TRBJ2-2; D is unresolved. Trimming left V 7 bases short and J 4 bases short, with 10 bases between. The CDR3 runs to 12 residues. Per germline, CDR1 SQVTM and CDR2 ANQGSEA. CDR3 coding DNA: TGCAGCGCCTGGCTGGGCACCGGGGAGCTGTTTTTT. As protein: CSAWLGTGELFF.

This clone was found once. The CDR3 DNA sequence: TGTGCCAGCAGTGAGGGGGGGGCTTATTATCAGGAGACCCAGTACTTC. It encodes CASSEGGAYYQETQYF. V is TRBV2 and J is TRBJ2-5; D might be TRBD2 (7 bases). V gave up 3 bases and J gave up 5 bases, with 19 bases separating them. This CDR3 has 16 residues. Germline CDR1 and CDR2: SNHLY and FYNNEI.

The CDR3 loop is CASPGLAGYNEQFF. The DNA for the CDR3 is TGTGCCAGCCCGGGACTAGCGGGCTACAATGAGCAGTTCTTC. V and J are TRBV27 and TRBJ2-1; 12 positions agree with TRBD2. The J segment lost 3 bases and the V segment lost 8 bases, leaving 2 bases of the junction unmatched. CDR1 and CDR2 (germline): MNHEY, SMNVEV (reference sequence). The CDR3 contains 14 residues.

This clone came up once. V gene TRBV6-4 combines with J gene TRBJ2-1, with 11 bases identical to TRBD2. From germline, CDR1 is MRHNA and CDR2 SNTAGT. The CDR3 is made up of 15 amino acids. The ends lost 5 bases at V and 5 bases at J; junction bases unmatched: 5. The CDR3 bases are TGTGCCAGCAGTACCGGACTAGCGGGCAACAATGAGCAGTTCTTC. Translation gives CASSTGLAGNNEQFF.

This clone is a singleton in its sample. The chain couples TRBV19 to TRBJ1-1; TRBD1 aligns across 9 bases. CDR1 and CDR2 (germline): LNHDA, SQIVND (reference sequence). The trim removed 4 bases at V and 6 bases at J, leaving 9 bases unmatched. CDR3 size: 15 residues. Here the CDR3 reads CASSKRDRANPEAFF. CDR3 in DNA: TGTGCCAGTAGTAAGCGGGACAGGGCTAATCCTGAAGCTTTCTTT.

The CDR3 DNA sequence: TGCGCCAGCAGCTTACAGGGGGCCGCAGATACGCAGTATTTT. It specifies CASSLQGAADTQYF. The V and J genes are TRBV5-1 and TRBJ2-3, with 9 bases matching TRBD1. The germline gives CDR1 SGHRS, CDR2 YFSETQ. J gave up 4 bases and V 2 bases, and 2 bases lay outside the gene matches. The CDR3 sequence is 14 residues long.

This clone was seen a few times. Other nucleotide sequences from this sample produce the same CDR3. CDR3 region: CASSLDRQPQHF. In DNA, the CDR3 is TGTGCCAGCAGCTTAGACAGACAGCCCCAGCATTTT. V gene TRBV7-9 combines with J gene TRBJ1-5; no reliable D call. The CDR3 runs to 12 residues. Germline CDR1 reads SEHNR; CDR2 reads FQNEAQ (reference sequence). The V end lost 1 base, the J end lost 7 bases, and 5 bases lay between the germline ends.

This clone was seen once. The J gene is TRBJ2-6, the V gene TRBV5-1; the D gene is possibly TRBD1 (6 bases). The CDR3 contains 17 residues. Trimming removed 4 bases at V and 1 base at J, with 15 bases between. Germline V gene lookup returns CDR1 SGHRS and CDR2 YFSETQ. In nucleotides, the CDR3 is TGCGCCAGCAGCAAGGACAGCGCTGTTTCTGGGGCCAACGTCCTGACTTTC. Residues: CASSKDSAVSGANVLTF.

The rearrangement joins TRBV5-4 to TRBJ1-1, with D possibly being TRBD1 (5 bases). The CDR3 spans 15 residues. With 4 bases removed from V and 1 base from J, the gap between germline ends came to 14 bases. In germline, CDR1 is SGHNT, CDR2 YYREEE (reference sequence). This chain's CDR3 is CASSQPRDGNTEAFF. In DNA, the CDR3 is TGTGCCAGCAGCCAGCCCAGGGACGGGAACACTGAAGCTTTCTTT.

In the case of this clone: The sample carries other DNA sequences with the same CDR3. The CDR3 loop is CASSVVGDTDTQYF. DNA of the CDR3: TGTGCCAGCAGCGTAGTAGGAGACACAGATACGCAGTATTTT. The rearrangement uses TRBV9 and TRBJ2-3; unclear D gene. This CDR3 contains 14 residues. Germline CDR1 SGDLS, CDR2 YYNGEE. V was pared by 0 bases and J by 2 bases, with 7 bases between.

The chain is built from TRBV19 and TRBJ2-7; 7 bases are shared with TRBD1. V lost 8 bases to trimming and J lost 0 bases; unmatched junction nucleotides: 7. The CDR3 sequence is 14 residues long. CDR1 is LNHDA and CDR2 is SQIVND in the germline V gene (reference sequence). CDR3 nucleotides: TGTGCCAGTGTAGGGGGCTACCTCTCCTACGAGCAGTACTTC. This sequence encodes CASVGGYLSYEQYF. The variable domain in full, with the rest retrieved from reference TRBV19 and TRBJ2-7, is DGGITQSPKYLFRKEGQNVTLSCEQNLNHDAMYWYRQDPGQGLRLIYYSQIVNDFQKGDIAEGYSVSREKKESFPLTVTSAQKNPTAFYLCASVGGYLSYEQYFGPGTRLTVT.

This chain links TRBV28 with TRBJ2-4; 9 bases map to TRBD1. In germline, CDR1 is MDHEN, CDR2 SYDVKM. The CDR3 totals 13 residues. The trim removed 6 bases at V and 8 bases at J, leaving 5 bases unmatched. The CDR3 coding sequence is TGTGCCAGCAGGGGGACAGGGATGGACATTCAGTACTTC. Translation gives CASRGTGMDIQYF.

The V and J genes are TRBV11-2 and TRBJ1-3; D may be TRBD1 (5 bases). Germline CDR1 and CDR2: SGHAT and FQNNGV. This CDR3 has 16 residues. Trimming shortened V by 3 bases and J by 2 bases, and 14 bases separated the two germline ends. This CDR3 is CASSFGGIAPGNTIYF. The CDR3 coding sequence is TGTGCCAGCAGCTTTGGGGGGATTGCTCCTGGAAACACCATATATTTT.

The chain carries TRBV6-6 and TRBJ2-1, with 9 bases that match TRBD2. V lost 6 bases and J lost 3; bases outside the gene matches: 9. From germline, CDR1 is MNHNY and CDR2 SVGAGI (reference sequence). The CDR3 totals 16 residues. The CDR3 DNA follows: TGTGCCAGCAGGCAACTAGCGGGCCTAATCTACAATGAGCAGTTCTTC. As protein: CASRQLAGLIYNEQFF.

The J gene is TRBJ2-1, the V gene TRBV27; 7 bases align to TRBD2. This CDR3 comprises 15 residues. The germline CDR1 and CDR2 sequences are MNHEY and SMNVEV (reference sequence). Germline trimming cut 5 bases from V and 9 bases from J; bases unmatched to any gene: 13. DNA for the CDR3: TGTGCCAGCAGTCCACGGACTAGTGGGTGGCGTGAGCAGTTCTTC. As protein: CASSPRTSGWREQFF.

This clone is a singleton in its sample. The chain joins TRBV2 to TRBJ2-2; D is perhaps TRBD1 (7 bases). Trimming took 6 bases from V and 5 from J, leaving 16 bases between them. The CDR3 length is 15 residues. Germline CDR1 reads SNHLY; CDR2 reads FYNNEI. The CDR3 sequence: CASSRGTEGTGELFF. The CDR3 bases are TGTGCCAGCAGCCGCGGGACAGAGGGAACCGGGGAGCTGTTTTTT.